Listed below are T cell receptor beta chains from one sample, sequenced in a study of Graves' ophthalmopathy and Graves' hyperthyroidism. TCRdb re-derived calls from the multiplex PCR reads in MiXCR, one entry per CDR3 protein. The sample lists over a million distinct CDR3 sequences, about 35% occurring once. Sample: peripheral blood or thyroid tissue (not recorded which). Receptors originate from an adult man with Graves' hyperthyroidism. Both conserved end residues are part of each CDR3. Each record gives: D gene, J gene, clone size, V gene, CDR3 length, CDR3 protein, CDR3 DNA. The D gene is left open where the match is weak. The listing skips clone size in some rows; elsewhere it reads once, few, many or a size class.

>TRBD2|TRBJ2-2|.|TRBV6-2/TRBV6-3|17
CASTITGLAGGTGELFF
TGTGCCAGCACCATCACGGGACTAGCGGGGGGAACCGGGGAGCTGTTTTTT
>.|TRBJ2-3|few|TRBV15|14
CATSRSAGTDTQYF
TGTGCCACCAGCAGATCCGCAGGGACAGATACGCAGTATTTT
>.|TRBJ2-5|few|TRBV20-1|13
CSATRGDRETQYF
TGCAGTGCCACCAGGGGGGATAGAGAGACCCAGTACTTC
>.|TRBJ1-1|once|TRBV7-7|14
CASSLDWGRTEAFF
TGTGCCAGCAGCTTAGATTGGGGGCGCACTGAAGCTTTCTTT
>.|TRBJ2-7|few|TRBV13|17
CASSPEEGGATRYEQYF
TGTGCCAGCAGCCCAGAGGAGGGCGGAGCCACCCGTTACGAGCAGTACTTC
>TRBD1|TRBJ2-5|many|TRBV7-9|15
CASSQTGAVAETQYF
TGTGCCAGCAGCCAGACAGGGGCGGTGGCCGAGACCCAGTACTTC
>.|TRBJ2-2|many|TRBV7-9|12
CASYRNTGELFF
TGTGCCAGCTACAGGAACACCGGGGAGCTGTTTTTT
>TRBD1|TRBJ1-2|many|TRBV4-1|15
CASSQETGVGYGYTF
TGCGCCAGCAGCCAAGAAACAGGGGTGGGCTATGGCTACACCTTC
>TRBD2|TRBJ2-7|.|TRBV4-2|15
CASSQELAGVFEQYF
TGTGCCAGCAGCCAAGAATTAGCGGGAGTATTCGAGCAGTACTTC
>TRBD1|TRBJ2-7|few|TRBV29-1|13
CSAHDRGLSEQYF
TGCAGCGCCCACGACAGGGGGCTTTCCGAGCAGTACTTC
>.|TRBJ2-5|.|TRBV6-5|17
CAISVRRDGDTGETQYF
TGTGCCATCAGTGTACGCCGGGACGGCGACACCGGGGAGACCCAGTACTTC
>.|TRBJ2-6|.|TRBV19|15
CASRQENYGANVLTF
TGTGCCAGTAGACAGGAGAACTATGGGGCCAACGTCCTGACTTTC
>.|TRBJ1-1|many|TRBV15|15
CATSRDLFSGTEAFF
TGTGCCACCAGCAGAGATCTGTTCTCTGGGACTGAAGCTTTCTTT
>.|TRBJ1-1|.|TRBV7-2|16
CASSLTGPGGDTEAFF
TGTGCCAGCAGCCTGACGGGACCCGGTGGAGACACTGAAGCTTTCTTT
>.|TRBJ1-4|many|TRBV29-1|12
CSAGGVNEKLFF
TGCAGCGCCGGGGGTGTTAATGAAAAACTGTTTTTT
>.|TRBJ1-2|.|TRBV7-9|15
CASSFWIVWGDGYTF
TGTGCCAGCAGCTTTTGGATCGTATGGGGAGACGGCTACACCTTC
>.|TRBJ1-6|many|TRBV4-3|14
CASGDTLHNSPLHF
TGCGCCAGCGGGGACACACTCCATAATTCACCCCTCCACTTT
>.|TRBJ2-7|many|TRBV10-3|13
CAISEESAYEQYF
TGTGCCATCAGTGAAGAGTCCGCCTACGAGCAGTACTTC